Listed here are 14 T cell receptor beta chains from one sample, sequenced in a study of OX40 agonist ivuxolimab in advanced cancers. Produced via immunoSEQ multiplex PCR; TCRdb's table is partial and in-frame only. Here the sample spans about 62,000 clones, 70% to 80% being singletons. The sample here was CD4+ or CD8+ T cells sorted from blood, taken in a trial of the OX40 agonist ivuxolimab. These receptors were collected from an adult with an advanced solid tumor such as melanoma, head and neck, liver or kidney cancer.

The J gene is TRBJ1-3, the V gene TRBV28; 7 positions agree with TRBD1. The CDR3 consists of 17 residues. The germline CDR1 and CDR2 sequences are MDHEN and SYDVKM. The V and J ends lost 8 bases and 1 base, in that order; junction bases with no gene match: 14. The CDR3 sequence: CASVYGQGVTSGNTIYF. For the CDR3, the DNA is TGTGCCAGCGTATATGGGCAGGGGGTCACTTCTGGAAACACCATATATTTT. Based on the CDR3 plus reference TRBV28 and TRBJ1-3, the full variable domain is DVKVTQSSRYLVKRTGEKVFLECVQDMDHENMFWYRQDPGLGLRLIYFSYDVKMKEKGDIPEGYSVSREKKERFSLILESASTNQTSMYLCASVYGQGVTSGNTIYFGEGSWLTVV.

This rearrangement joins TRBV29-1 to TRBJ2-1, with D perhaps matching TRBD1 or TRBD2 (5 bases each). The germline V gene encodes CDR1 SQVTM and CDR2 ANQGSEA. The CDR3 sequence is 11 residues long. V lost 5 bases and J lost 8, with 10 bases in between. The CDR3 sequence: CSVWDVDEQFF. The CDR3 region has the DNA TGCAGCGTTTGGGACGTCGATGAGCAGTTCTTC.

The gene calls are TRBV7-8 and TRBJ2-1; 7 bases match TRBD1. V shed 5 bases, J shed 1 base, and the junction held 8 bases outside the gene matches. Germline V gene lookup returns CDR1 SGHVS and CDR2 FQNEAQ. The CDR3 extends over 16 amino acids. CDR3 amino acids: CASSRDRSRSYNEQFF. In DNA, the CDR3 is TGTGCCAGCAGCAGGGACAGATCTAGGTCCTACAATGAGCAGTTCTTC.

V and J are TRBV7-3 and TRBJ1-5; D not certain. Germline V gene lookup returns CDR1 SGHTA and CDR2 FQGTGA. The CDR3 contains 13 residues. The V gene lost 3 bases and the J gene lost 3 bases, with 6 bases spanning the gap. The DNA of the CDR3 is TGTGCCAGCAGCTTTGAGCTCAATCAGCCCCAGCATTTT. Residues: CASSFELNQPQHF.

V and J are TRBV4-3 and TRBJ2-7, with D unclear. The length of the CDR3 is 15 residues. Looked up from germline, CDR1 is LGHNA and CDR2 is YSLEER. V lost 2 bases and J lost 1, with 12 bases in between. CDR3 in amino acids: CASSQSQIASYEQYF. As DNA, the CDR3 is TGCGCCAGCAGCCAATCACAGATCGCTTCCTACGAGCAGTACTTC.

V usage is TRBV28 and J usage is TRBJ2-7; D remains ambiguous. This CDR3 is built from 13 residues. Germline lookup yields CDR1 MDHEN and CDR2 SYDVKM. V was shortened by 7 bases and J by 3 bases, with 13 bases between the two germline ends. As DNA, the CDR3 is TGTGCCAGCACCCCCCCCTATAGCTACGAGCAGTACTTC. Translating it yields CASTPPYSYEQYF.

The gene calls are TRBV7-9 and TRBJ1-5; D is uncertain. CDR3 length: 15 residues. V lost 0 bases and J lost 1, with 7 bases in between. Germline loops: CDR1 SEHNR, CDR2 FQNEAQ (reference sequence). CDR3 region: CASSLALSSNQPQHF. CDR3 nucleotide sequence: TGTGCCAGCAGCTTAGCCCTATCGAGCAATCAGCCCCAGCATTTT.

The chain couples TRBV6-5 to TRBJ2-1; no firm D call. V was cut by 0 bases and J by 2 bases, with 8 bases left in between. CDR1 is MNHEY and CDR2 is SVGAGI in the germline V gene. This CDR3 has 15 amino acids. CDR3 sequence (DNA): TGTGCCAGCAGTTACTCCCCAGGTACCTACAATGAGCAGTTCTTC. As protein: CASSYSPGTYNEQFF.

As DNA, the CDR3 is TGCAGCACCCTGACTAGCGGTGACGAGCAGTACTTC. As protein: CSTLTSGDEQYF. This chain joins TRBV29-1 and TRBJ2-7, with 9 bases lining up with TRBD2. The germline V gene has CDR1 SQVTM and CDR2 ANQGSEA. The CDR3 runs to 12 residues. Trimming at V came to 8 bases and at J to 5 bases, leaving 7 bases not matched to a gene.

CDR3 sequence: CASSLLLRGNTGELFF. CDR3 bases: TGTGCCAGCAGCTTATTATTACGGGGGAACACCGGGGAGCTGTTTTTT. The genes are TRBV11-2 and TRBJ2-2; tentative D call: TRBD2 (5 bases). Germline CDR1 SGHAT, CDR2 FQNNGV. The CDR3 spans 16 residues. V lost 2 bases and J lost 1, with 11 bases in between.

The chain has TRBV4-2 and TRBJ1-2; TRBD1 agrees at 7 bases. Germline-derived CDR1 and CDR2 are LGHNA and YNFKEQ. The CDR3 totals 14 residues. Trimming took 4 bases from V and 8 from J; bases not matched to a gene: 10. CDR3: CASSPPDRVRGYTF. DNA of the CDR3: TGTGCCAGCAGCCCCCCAGACAGGGTTCGCGGCTACACCTTC.

The genes are TRBV7-9 and TRBJ2-2, with 7 bases lining up with TRBD1. After removal of 2 bases from V and 0 bases from J, the junction contained 3 bases not matched to a gene. This CDR3 contains 16 residues. The germline gives CDR1 SEHNR, CDR2 FQNEAQ (reference sequence). The CDR3 DNA follows: TGTGCCAGCAGCTTACCGGGACAGACGAACACCGGGGAGCTGTTTTTT. Translation gives CASSLPGQTNTGELFF.

This clone was counted a few times. V usage is TRBV6-5 and J usage is TRBJ1-6; D gene uncertain. Trimming left V 2 bases short and J 5 bases short, with 10 bases between. CDR1 MNHEY and CDR2 SVGAGI come from the germline V gene. This CDR3 contains 15 residues. The CDR3 region is CASSYLGIDNSPLHF. Here the CDR3 DNA reads TGTGCCAGCAGTTACCTGGGCATCGATAATTCACCCCTCCACTTT.

The V gene is TRBV11-2, the J gene TRBJ2-7; D is unresolved. Trimming took 4 bases from V and 6 from J, leaving 10 bases between them. Germline CDR1 reads SGHAT; CDR2 reads FQNNGV. The CDR3 length is 12 residues. CDR3 amino acids: CASSSPSREQYF. CDR3 nucleotides: TGTGCCAGCAGCTCTCCATCACGCGAGCAGTACTTC.